This T cell receptor (beta chain) was observed in a study of T cell repertoires in cytomegalovirus infection. General study results and limits: Dominant in the ex vivo response were TCR beta clonotypes restricted by HLA-C and specific for CMV. Totalled public TCR beta family frequency picked out people who carried CMV plus the relevant HLA.

Of note for this clonotype: Its antigen is currently unknown.

TCRdb redid the calling of the reads with MiXCR, one entry per CDR3 protein. The sample shows 50,000 to 65,000 distinct CDR3 sequences, roughly 20% of them seen only once. Sequenced material: CD8+ T cells from cultured PBMCs, taken from culture after CMV antigen stimulation. The sequence came from a human donor in good health (CMV status not recorded). Some clones in this sample may be carry-over from other donors' samples.

As DNA, the CDR3 is TGTGCTAGTGGCCCAGGGCTGGGCACTGAAGCTTTCTTT. Translating gives CASGPGLGTEAFF. The chain uses TRBV12-5 and TRBJ1-1; possibly TRBD1 for D (5 bases). Trimming took 6 bases from V and 4 from J, leaving 12 bases between them. CDR3 size: 13 residues. CDR1 and CDR2 (germline): LGHNT, FRNRAP.